The subject of this entry is one TCR beta chain. Germline loops: CDR1 SGHAT, CDR2 FQNNGV. CDR3 length: 16 amino acids. V shed 1 base and J shed 1 base, with 11 bases lying between them. These data belong to a study of blood T cells in healthy people across ages. Primed by a sample-barcoded 5' primer and a J-beta primer mix, a second PCR proceeded for 7 to 11 cycles. MiXCR was run by TCRdb on the 5' RACE reads, yielding one entry per CDR3 protein. The sample has around 500,000 distinct CDR3 sequences; around 48% are singletons. This sequence originates from an elderly man in good health. V gene TRBV11-2 combines with J gene TRBJ2-1; either TRBD1 or TRBD2 may fit D (6 bases each). Sequenced material: blood. CDR3 loop: CASSLVRGLSYNEQFF. The CDR3 nucleotides are TGTGCCAGCAGCTTAGTCCGGGGGCTTTCCTACAATGAGCAGTTCTTC. Based on the CDR3 plus reference TRBV11-2 and TRBJ2-1, the full variable domain is EAGVAQSPRYKIIEKRQSVAFWCNPISGHATLYWYQQILGQGPKLLIQFQNNGVVDDSQLPKDRFSAERLKGVDSTLKIQPAKLEDSAVYLCASSLVRGLSYNEQFFGPGTRLTVL.